These 25 T cell receptor beta chains came from one sample sequenced in a study of cytotoxic CD8 clonotypes in ibrutinib-treated CLL. Profiling relied on immunoSEQ multiplex PCR, and the TCRdb table lists in-frame clones only, not all of them. In the table there are 160,000 or so clones, approximately 80% of which are singletons. Sequences were derived from PBMCs, sampled after 24 months of ibrutinib treatment. Receptors were obtained from a human donor with chronic lymphocytic leukemia.

The chain is built from TRBV5-4 and TRBJ1-2; 7 positions agree with TRBD1. Germline V lookup: CDR1 SGHNT, CDR2 YYREEE (reference sequence). The trim removed 2 bases at V and 0 bases at J, leaving 1 base unmatched. This CDR3 has 14 amino acids. The chain's CDR3 is CASSLGTANYGYTF. The CDR3 DNA reads TGTGCCAGCAGCTTAGGGACAGCTAACTATGGCTACACCTTC. The full variable domain, in which reference TRBV5-4 and TRBJ1-2 provide the parts outside the CDR3, is ETGVTQSPTHLIKTRGQQVTLRCSSQSGHNTVSWYQQALGQGPQFIFQYYREEENGRGNFPPRFSGLQFPNYSSELNVNALELDDSALYLCASSLGTANYGYTFGSGTRLTVV.

The chain is built from TRBV11-3 and TRBJ2-1, with 9 bases fitting TRBD2. CDR3 length equals 15 residues. Trimming removed 3 bases from V and 8 bases from J; junction bases left unmatched: 8. The germline V gene has CDR1 SGHNT and CDR2 YENEEA. This chain's CDR3 is CASSLAGGPWDEQFF. DNA for the CDR3: TGTGCCAGCAGCTTGGCGGGGGGGCCTTGGGATGAGCAGTTCTTC. Combining the CDR3 with reference TRBV11-3 and TRBJ2-1 gives the whole variable domain EAGVVQSPRYKIIEKKQPVAFWCNPISGHNTLYWYLQNLGQGPELLIRYENEEAVDDSQLPKDRFSAERLKGVDSTLKIQPAELGDSAVYLCASSLAGGPWDEQFFGPGTRLTVL.

The rearrangement links TRBV29-1 to TRBJ1-2; no clear D gene. Germline V CDR1 and CDR2: SQVTM, ANQGSEA. This CDR3 contains 15 residues. Deletions cut 0 bases from V and 0 bases from J, with 11 bases between. In DNA, the CDR3 is TGCAGCGTTGAAGATCGGGCAGGTCCTAACTATGGCTACACCTTC. Its translation is CSVEDRAGPNYGYTF.

The V call is TRBV7-8, the J call TRBJ1-1, with D hard to call. Germline values: CDR1 SGHVS, CDR2 FQNEAQ. V was shortened by 5 bases and J by 0 bases, with 4 bases between the two germline ends. The CDR3 loop spans 12 amino acids. The CDR3 sequence is CASSDMNTEAFF. As DNA, the CDR3 is TGTGCCAGCAGCGATATGAACACTGAAGCTTTCTTT.

The chain links TRBV29-1 to TRBJ1-1; 7 positions match TRBD1. The germline V gene has CDR1 SQVTM and CDR2 ANQGSEA. V shed 3 bases, J shed 1 base, and the junction held 5 bases outside the gene matches. This CDR3 has 14 residues. The CDR3 protein is CSVEAGTANTEAFF. In nucleotides, the CDR3 is TGCAGCGTTGAGGCCGGGACAGCGAACACTGAAGCTTTCTTT.

This chain's CDR3 is CASSPGQGALVYGYTF. The CDR3, as DNA: TGTGCCAGCAGCCCGGGACAGGGGGCTTTAGTTTATGGCTACACCTTC. This chain links TRBV4-2 with TRBJ1-2; 12 positions agree with TRBD1. CDR1 and CDR2 (germline): LGHNA, YNFKEQ. The CDR3 is 16 amino acids. V dropped 4 bases and J dropped 5; count of bases not matched to a gene: 8.

This chain uses TRBV18 with TRBJ1-2; tentative D call: TRBD1 (5 bases). In germline, CDR1 is KGHSH, CDR2 LQKENI. The CDR3 has 13 residues. CDR3 in DNA: TGTGCTGGGACGGACCCCAGCGGGTATGGCTACACCTTC. Translating gives CAGTDPSGYGYTF.

V gene TRBV5-1 combines with J gene TRBJ2-1; 12 bases align to TRBD1. Trimming at V came to 5 bases and at J to 12 bases, leaving 12 bases not matched to a gene. This CDR3 spans 15 amino acids. Germline-derived CDR1 and CDR2 are SGHRS and YFSETQ. DNA of the CDR3: TGCGCCAGCAGTTTACGGGGACAGGGGGCAAAGGGGCAGTTCTTC. It encodes CASSLRGQGAKGQFF.

The chain has TRBV28 and TRBJ2-2, with 13 bases that match TRBD2. Germline CDR1 is MDHEN and CDR2 is SYDVKM. J was trimmed by 2 bases and V by 6 bases; bases with no gene match: 6. The CDR3 totals 17 residues. This CDR3 reads CASSYTSGRANTGELFF. The CDR3 nucleotides read TGTGCCAGCAGCTACACTAGCGGGAGGGCAAACACCGGGGAGCTGTTTTTT. Using reference TRBV28 and TRBJ2-2 for the parts outside the CDR3, the full variable domain is DVKVTQSSRYLVKRTGEKVFLECVQDMDHENMFWYRQDPGLGLRLIYFSYDVKMKEKGDIPEGYSVSREKKERFSLILESASTNQTSMYLCASSYTSGRANTGELFFGEGSRLTVL.

The chain uses TRBV21-1 and TRBJ2-7; the table's D call, TRBD2, was not checked against the DNA. TRBV21-1 is tagged as a pseudogene. The CDR3 has 17 amino acids. The CDR3: CASSKEDGRGALDEQYF. The CDR3 nucleotides are TGTGCCAGCAGCAAAGAGGACGGGCGGGGGGCCCTGGACGAGCAGTACTTC.

This clone has more than one count but fewer than ten. The V and J genes are TRBV5-4 and TRBJ2-5, with 11 nucleotides matching TRBD2. The junction had 6 bases not matched to a gene; V was cut back by 4 bases and J by 4 bases. CDR3 length: 15 amino acids. CDR1 is SGHNT and CDR2 is YYREEE in the germline V gene (reference sequence). CDR3 nucleotides: TGTGCCAGCAGCATTAGCGGGAGGGCCTTAGAGACCCAGTACTTC. It encodes CASSISGRALETQYF.

This clone was recorded a few times. J is TRBJ1-6 and V is TRBV7-9; no clear D. CDR3 length: 13 amino acids. V lost 7 bases to trimming and J lost 5 bases, with 9 bases between them. Per germline, CDR1 SEHNR and CDR2 FQNEAQ (reference sequence). This CDR3 is CASNDKDNSPLHF. The CDR3 nucleotides read TGTGCCAGCAACGACAAGGATAATTCACCCCTCCACTTT. The full variable domain, its missing parts supplied by reference TRBV7-9 and TRBJ1-6, is DTGVSQNPRHKITKRGQNVTFRCDPISEHNRLYWYRQTLGQGPEFLTYFQNEAQLEKSRLLSDRFSAERPKGSFSTLEIQRTEQGDSAMYLCASNDKDNSPLHFGNGTRLTVT.

The rearrangement links TRBV11-2 to TRBJ1-4; no clear D. The CDR3 is 15 residues long. V lost 4 bases to trimming and J lost 7 bases, with 16 bases between them. Germline lookup yields CDR1 SGHAT and CDR2 FQNNGV. In DNA form, the CDR3 reads TGTGCCAGCAGCTCTGGAAACGCAGCTCCTGAAAAACTGTTTTTT. This translates into CASSSGNAAPEKLFF.

J is TRBJ2-1 and V is TRBV30; D might be TRBD2 (6 bases). The CDR3 runs 15 residues. The germline V gene encodes CDR1 GTSNPN and CDR2 SVGIG (reference sequence). V was shortened by 3 bases and J by 1 base, with 13 bases between the two germline ends. The CDR3 DNA is TGTGCCTGGAGCATCCCGGGACTGTCCTACAATGAGCAGTTCTTC. Amino acids: CAWSIPGLSYNEQFF.

V is TRBV6-1 and J is TRBJ1-2; D remains ambiguous. The CDR3 spans 12 residues. The germline V gene encodes CDR1 MNHNS and CDR2 SASEGT. Trimming took 3 bases from V and 6 from J, leaving 8 bases between them. The CDR3 reads CASSETNDGYTF. In DNA form, the CDR3 reads TGTGCCAGCAGTGAGACCAACGATGGCTACACCTTC.

This chain joins TRBV2 and TRBJ2-6; D not resolved. Deletions cut 6 bases from V and 3 bases from J, with 9 bases between. The CDR3 spans 14 residues. Germline V gene data show CDR1 as SNHLY and CDR2 as FYNNEI. The CDR3 region is CASRPVHGANVLTF. The CDR3 DNA reads TGTGCCAGCAGACCGGTCCATGGGGCCAACGTCCTGACTTTC.

CDR3 residues: CASSFTPTGSAEAFF. CDR3 sequence (DNA): TGTGCCAGCAGCTTCACCCCGACAGGGAGCGCTGAAGCTTTCTTT. V gene TRBV5-6 combines with J gene TRBJ1-1; TRBD1 matches at 7 bases. CDR1 SGHDT and CDR2 YYEEEE come from the germline V gene. CDR3 length equals 15 residues. The junction had 10 bases not matched to a gene; V was cut back by 2 bases and J by 6 bases. Variable domain in full (rest from reference TRBV5-6 and TRBJ1-1): DAGVTQSPTHLIKTRGQQVTLRCSPKSGHDTVSWYQQALGQGPQFIFQYYEEEERQRGNFPDRFSGHQFPNYSSELNVNALLLGDSALYLCASSFTPTGSAEAFFGQGTRLTVV.

V usage is TRBV19 and J usage is TRBJ1-4; no clear D gene. Trimming removed 8 bases at V and 6 bases at J, with 19 bases between. This CDR3 is built from 15 residues. Per germline, CDR1 LNHDA and CDR2 SQIVND (reference sequence). CDR3 loop: CASGPGRNQDEKLFF. For the CDR3, the DNA is TGTGCCAGTGGCCCTGGTAGGAATCAAGATGAAAAACTGTTTTTT.

The chain joins TRBV2 to TRBJ2-5; maybe TRBD2 (6 bases). CDR1 is SNHLY and CDR2 is FYNNEI in the germline V gene. The length of the CDR3 is 14 residues. The V gene lost 6 bases and the J gene lost 5 bases, with 16 bases spanning the gap. CDR3 DNA: TGTGCCAGCAGGGGACTCCTTGCGGGGGAGACCCAGTACTTC. It is translated as CASRGLLAGETQYF.

The chain is built from TRBV28 and TRBJ1-5; perhaps TRBD1 as D (5 bases). The CDR3 spans 16 residues. Germline V lookup: CDR1 MDHEN, CDR2 SYDVKM. Trimming shortened V by 3 bases and J by 3 bases, and 15 bases separated the two germline ends. The CDR3 sequence is CASSFIPRGNNQPQHF. DNA of the CDR3: TGTGCCAGCAGTTTTATCCCTCGGGGGAACAATCAGCCCCAGCATTTT.

A single count supports this clone. This chain connects TRBV5-1 to TRBJ1-3, with a possible D match to TRBD1 (6 bases). Deletions cut 5 bases from V and 2 bases from J, with 17 bases between. This CDR3 is built from 16 residues. Germline V gene data show CDR1 as SGHRS and CDR2 as YFSETQ. The CDR3: CASSYGQINTGNTIYF. The CDR3 coding sequence is TGCGCCAGCAGTTACGGACAGATAAATACTGGAAACACCATATATTTT.

The chain combines TRBV11-2 with TRBJ1-2; D might be TRBD1 (5 bases). V was pared by 5 bases and J by 5 bases, with 18 bases between. This CDR3 comprises 15 residues. Germline V gene sequence: CDR1 SGHAT, CDR2 FQNNGV. The CDR3: CASSPLPWDGYGYTF. In DNA form, the CDR3 reads TGTGCCAGCAGCCCCCTCCCTTGGGACGGGTATGGCTACACCTTC.

The rearrangement joins TRBV7-2 to TRBJ2-1; D ambiguous. Trimming left V 1 base short and J 5 bases short, with 9 bases between. The germline V gene has CDR1 SGHTA and CDR2 FQGNSA. The CDR3 length is 14 residues. DNA of the CDR3: TGTGCCAGCAGCTTAGATGGGGTGAACAATGAGCAGTTCTTC. As protein: CASSLDGVNNEQFF.

The chain recombines TRBV7-2 with TRBJ2-3, with 12 bases identical to TRBD2. Germline assignment: CDR1 SGHTA and CDR2 FQGNSA. CDR3 length: 15 amino acids. Trimming cost V 3 bases and J 3 bases; bases outside gene matches: 1. CDR3 coding DNA: TGTGCCAGCAGCTTTACTAGCGGGGGGACAGATACGCAGTATTTT. Translation gives CASSFTSGGTDTQYF.

The gene calls are TRBV2 and TRBJ2-7; TRBD2 agrees at 12 bases. With 8 bases clipped from V and 3 bases from J, the junction kept 5 bases outside the gene matches. Per germline, CDR1 SNHLY and CDR2 FYNNEI. CDR3 length: 14 amino acids. The CDR3 sequence is CASGGLAGSYEQYF. CDR3 nucleotide sequence: TGTGCCAGCGGCGGACTAGCGGGAAGCTACGAGCAGTACTTC.